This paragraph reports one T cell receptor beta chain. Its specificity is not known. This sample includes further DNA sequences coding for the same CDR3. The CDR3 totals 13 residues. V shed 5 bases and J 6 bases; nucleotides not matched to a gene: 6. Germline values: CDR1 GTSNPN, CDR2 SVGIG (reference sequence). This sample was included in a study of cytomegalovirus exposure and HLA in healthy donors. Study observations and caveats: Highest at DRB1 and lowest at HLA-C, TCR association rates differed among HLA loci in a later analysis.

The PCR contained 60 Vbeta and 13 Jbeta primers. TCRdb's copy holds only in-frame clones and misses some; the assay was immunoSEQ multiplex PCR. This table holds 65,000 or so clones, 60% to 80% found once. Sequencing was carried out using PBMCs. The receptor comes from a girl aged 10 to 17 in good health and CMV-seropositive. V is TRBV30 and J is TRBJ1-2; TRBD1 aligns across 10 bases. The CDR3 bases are TGTGCCTGGGGACACGGGACAGGGGATGGCTACACCTTC. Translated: CAWGHGTGDGYTF. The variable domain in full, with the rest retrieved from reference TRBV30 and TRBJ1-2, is SQTIHQWPATLVQPVGSPLSLECTVEGTSNPNLYWYRQAAGRGLQLLFYSVGIGQISSEVPQNLSASRPQDRQFILSSKKLLLSDSGFYLCAWGHGTGDGYTFGSGTRLTVV.